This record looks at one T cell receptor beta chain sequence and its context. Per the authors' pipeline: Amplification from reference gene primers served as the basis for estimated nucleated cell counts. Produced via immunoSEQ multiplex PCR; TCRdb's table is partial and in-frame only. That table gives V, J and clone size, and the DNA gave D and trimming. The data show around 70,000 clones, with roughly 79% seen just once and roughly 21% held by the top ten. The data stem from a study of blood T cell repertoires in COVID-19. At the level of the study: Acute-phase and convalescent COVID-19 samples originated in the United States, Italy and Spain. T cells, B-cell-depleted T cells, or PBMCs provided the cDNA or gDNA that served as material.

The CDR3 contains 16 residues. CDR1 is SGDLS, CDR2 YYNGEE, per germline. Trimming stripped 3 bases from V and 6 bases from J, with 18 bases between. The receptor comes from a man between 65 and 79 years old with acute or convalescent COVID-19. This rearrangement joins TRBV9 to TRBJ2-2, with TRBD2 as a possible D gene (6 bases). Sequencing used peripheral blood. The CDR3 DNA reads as TGTGCCAGCAGCGCCGGGTATGGGACTCTCCCCGGGGAGCTGTTTTTT. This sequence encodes CASSAGYGTLPGELFF.